These 20 T cell receptor beta chains were all obtained from the same sample, sequenced in a study of cytomegalovirus exposure and HLA in healthy donors. The study ran its PCR with 60 Vbeta and 13 Jbeta primers. TCRdb keeps only in-frame clones here, not all; method: immunoSEQ multiplex PCR. The table shows about 43,000 clones, with 50% to 75% occurring only once. Sequencing was done on a sample of PBMCs. These receptors were taken from a human donor in good health.

The chain joins TRBV4-1 to TRBJ2-2; TRBD2 is a possible D gene (5 bases). V lost 4 bases and J lost 4, with 7 bases in between. The length of the CDR3 is 13 residues. CDR1 MGHRA and CDR2 YSYEKL come from the germline V gene. CDR3 loop: CASSPGVTGELFF. The CDR3 nucleotides are TGCGCCAGCAGCCCCGGGGTCACCGGGGAGCTGTTTTTT.

The genes are TRBV18 and TRBJ2-5; D is possibly TRBD1 (6 bases). The CDR3 loop spans 14 amino acids. Per the germline V gene, CDR1 is KGHSH and CDR2 is LQKENI. The ends were cut back, 3 bases at V and 1 base at J, with 9 bases in the middle. The DNA of the CDR3 is TGTGCCAGCTCACCTCGGACAGCCCAAGAGACCCAGTACTTC. As protein: CASSPRTAQETQYF.

The chain employs TRBV6-5 and TRBJ2-3; maybe TRBD1 (7 bases). Germline CDR1 MNHEY, CDR2 SVGAGI. Trimming took off 6 bases at V and 2 bases at J, with 12 bases between the two ends. The CDR3 loop spans 14 amino acids. The CDR3 coding sequence is TGTGCCAGCAGGGGGGGACAGTTCACAGATACGCAGTATTTT. It encodes CASRGGQFTDTQYF.

This clone was picked up a small number of times. The rearrangement links TRBV5-4 to TRBJ1-5; D gene uncertain. CDR3 length: 15 residues. V dropped 5 bases and J dropped 4 bases, with 16 bases sitting between them. Looked up from germline, CDR1 is SGHNT and CDR2 is YYREEE (reference sequence). CDR3 bases: TGTGCCAGCAGTAAAGGCGGTAGATCTAATCAGCCCCAGCATTTT. Encoded protein: CASSKGGRSNQPQHF.

The gene calls are TRBV23-1 and TRBJ1-5, with 7 bases aligning to TRBD1. TRBV23-1 is sorted into the ORF group, with uncertain function. The CDR3 has 16 residues. V gave up 2 bases and J gave up 0 bases; unmatched junction bases: 4. CDR3 nucleotides: TGCGCCAGCAGTCAAAGAGACAGGGCTAGCAATCAGCCCCAGCATTTT. It yields the protein CASSQRDRASNQPQHF.

This clone showed up just once. The CDR3 is CASSQVQGSYEQYF. DNA for the CDR3: TGTGCCAGCAGCCAGGTACAGGGGTCCTACGAGCAGTACTTC. This chain connects TRBV14 to TRBJ2-7; 7 positions agree with TRBD1. V shed 3 bases and J 1 base; nucleotides not matched to a gene: 3. The CDR3 runs 14 residues. The germline V gene has CDR1 SGHDN and CDR2 FVKESK.

In nucleotides, the CDR3 is TGTGCCAGCAGCTTAAATCCCCGCGGGGGCTATAATTCACCCCTCCACTTT. This gives the protein CASSLNPRGGYNSPLHF. The chain joins TRBV7-9 to TRBJ1-6, with a possible D match to TRBD1 (5 bases). The V gene lost 2 bases and the J gene lost 3 bases, with 14 bases spanning the gap. The germline gives CDR1 SEHNR, CDR2 FQNEAQ (reference sequence). The CDR3 consists of 17 residues.

This chain connects TRBV2 to TRBJ1-1; D unresolved. Germline CDR1 and CDR2: SNHLY and FYNNEI. CDR3 size: 14 residues. The germline V and J ends were trimmed by 4 bases and 1 base, with 10 bases remaining between them. This CDR3 is CASSVYTQNTEAFF. The CDR3 DNA reads TGTGCCAGCAGTGTGTACACCCAGAACACTGAAGCTTTCTTT.

This sequence joins TRBV5-1 and TRBJ1-6, with 10 nucleotides matching TRBD1. This CDR3 is built from 15 residues. Trimming at V came to 3 bases and at J to 8 bases, leaving 5 bases not matched to a gene. The germline V gene has CDR1 SGHRS and CDR2 YFSETQ. CDR3 sequence (DNA): TGCGCCAGCAGCTCCCATGGGACAGGGGATTCACCCCTCCACTTT. Translated: CASSSHGTGDSPLHF.

The V gene is TRBV6-5, the J gene TRBJ1-2; 7 nucleotides line up with TRBD1. The CDR3 totals 14 residues. V dropped 6 bases and J dropped 4; count of bases not matched to a gene: 8. CDR1 and CDR2 from the germline V gene are MNHEY and SVGAGI. For the CDR3, the DNA is TGTGCCAGCAGGGATTCGGACAGGACCTATGGCTACACCTTC. Residues: CASRDSDRTYGYTF.

A few counts support this clone. The rearrangement uses TRBV28 and TRBJ1-3; D possibly corresponds to TRBD1 (6 bases). The V gene lost 3 bases and the J gene lost 11 bases, with 23 bases spanning the gap. This CDR3 comprises 16 residues. Germline lookup yields CDR1 MDHEN and CDR2 SYDVKM. The CDR3 loop is CASSFAGQTLEEAIYF. CDR3 coding DNA: TGTGCCAGCAGTTTCGCCGGACAGACTCTGGAAGAGGCCATATATTTT.

The chain joins TRBV4-2 to TRBJ1-6, with 7 bases identical to TRBD1. The germline gives CDR1 LGHNA, CDR2 YNFKEQ. The CDR3 extends over 14 amino acids. V was pared by 2 bases and J by 9 bases, with 4 bases of the junction left unmatched. The CDR3 region is CASSQTKGASPLHF. The CDR3, as DNA: TGTGCCAGCAGCCAAACCAAGGGGGCTTCACCCCTCCACTTT.

V and J are TRBV7-9 and TRBJ2-3, with D possibly matching TRBD2 (6 bases). Trimming removed 3 bases from V and 2 bases from J, with 9 bases in between. The CDR3 has 14 residues. Germline V gene lookup returns CDR1 SEHNR and CDR2 FQNEAQ (reference sequence). CDR3 amino acids: CASSLGGTTDTQYF. CDR3 nucleotides: TGTGCCAGCAGCTTGGGGGGTACCACAGATACGCAGTATTTT. Full variable domain (missing parts from reference TRBV7-9 and TRBJ2-3): DTGVSQNPRHKITKRGQNVTFRCDPISEHNRLYWYRQTLGQGPEFLTYFQNEAQLEKSRLLSDRFSAERPKGSFSTLEIQRTEQGDSAMYLCASSLGGTTDTQYFGPGTRLTVL.

The V and J genes are TRBV18 and TRBJ1-2; D gene uncertain. V shed 3 bases and J shed 5 bases, with 13 bases lying between them. Germline CDR1 is KGHSH and CDR2 is LQKENI. The CDR3 sequence is 14 residues long. This CDR3 reads CASSPETGLYGYTF. The CDR3 region has the DNA TGTGCCAGCTCACCCGAGACGGGGTTGTATGGCTACACCTTC.

The chain carries TRBV6-6 and TRBJ1-2; the D is unclear. CDR3 size: 14 residues. The germline V gene has CDR1 MNHNY and CDR2 SVGAGI (reference sequence). Trimming stripped 7 bases from V and 0 bases from J, with 12 bases between. In DNA form, the CDR3 reads TGTGCCAGCACCCCAAGCCTAGCTAACTATGGCTACACCTTC. Encoded protein: CASTPSLANYGYTF.

This clone was seen only once. The chain is built from TRBV5-1 and TRBJ2-2, with D unresolved. Trimming removed 3 bases from V and 5 bases from J, with 11 bases in between. The CDR3 totals 14 residues. Germline V CDR1 and CDR2: SGHRS, YFSETQ. The CDR3 loop is CASSSLHRTGELFF. Written as DNA, the CDR3 is TGCGCCAGCAGCTCCCTACACAGAACCGGGGAGCTGTTTTTT.

The chain combines TRBV10-3 with TRBJ1-3; tentative D call: TRBD1 (6 bases). The CDR3 totals 16 residues. CDR1 is ENHRY and CDR2 is SYGVKD in the germline V gene. V lost 6 bases and J lost 2, with 17 bases in between. The CDR3 reads CAISDHREIPGNTIYF. Here the CDR3 DNA reads TGTGCCATCAGCGATCACAGGGAGATACCTGGAAACACCATATATTTT.

J is TRBJ2-7 and V is TRBV5-6; a weak D match, TRBD1 (5 bases). V was trimmed by 4 bases and J by 2 bases, leaving 10 bases between them. From germline, CDR1 is SGHDT and CDR2 YYEEEE. This CDR3 spans 13 amino acids. The CDR3 here is CASSLGAPYEQYF. As DNA, the CDR3 is TGTGCCAGCAGCCTTGGGGCCCCCTACGAGCAGTACTTC.

This chain connects TRBV18 to TRBJ2-5, with TRBD1 matching 7 bases. The CDR3 loop spans 15 amino acids. Germline trimming cut 2 bases from V and 4 bases from J; bases unmatched to any gene: 7. Per the germline V gene, CDR1 is KGHSH and CDR2 is LQKENI. CDR3 sequence: CASSPRQGEGETQYF. CDR3 sequence (DNA): TGTGCCAGCTCACCAAGACAGGGCGAGGGAGAGACCCAGTACTTC.

The chain recombines TRBV7-2 with TRBJ2-1, with TRBD2 matching 7 bases. CDR1 and CDR2 from the germline V gene are SGHTA and FQGNSA. The CDR3 loop spans 17 amino acids. V lost 1 base, J lost 1 base, and 7 bases stayed unmatched. CDR3 protein: CASSLVPSGVSYNEQFF. DNA for the CDR3: TGTGCCAGCAGCTTAGTCCCCAGCGGGGTATCCTACAATGAGCAGTTCTTC.